By sample fraction, the clone carrying this TCR beta chain is medium-sized (0.01 to 0.1%). The library was built for alpha chains, so this beta chain is an off-target read and its size means little. The sample comes from a study of spatial heterogeneity in lung cancer. Study summary: Detected beta-chain sequences consistently exceeded alpha-chain sequences. The average count in raw reads for each unique TCR and UMI combination exceeded eight appearances.

The time point is: sample taken at primary tumor resection. Material for sequencing was whole RNA from tumor, nontumor lung or frozen PBMC, left unsorted. Untreated early-stage non-small cell lung cancer patients, around 70 in total, were the donors. The germline CDR1 and CDR2 sequences are LGHDT and YNNKEL (reference sequence). Trimming removed 2 bases at V and 5 bases at J, with 19 bases between. CDR3 length: 16 residues. Every TCR cDNA molecule carried a tag that served as a unique molecular identifier. Via MiXCR, TCRdb re-called the 5' RACE reads, giving one row per CDR3 protein. The table shows 850 to 1,400 distinct CDR3 sequences, with 6.5% to 8% occurring only once.

This chain connects TRBV3-1 to TRBJ2-7, with D possibly matching TRBD2 (6 bases). This clonotype was sampled from a male donor with early-stage non-small cell lung cancer. The sample consisted of normal lung tissue next to the tumor, taken at surgery. The CDR3 is CASSQNPAGQADEQYF. The CDR3 nucleotides read TGTGCCAGCAGCCAAAATCCGGCGGGGCAGGCGGACGAGCAGTACTTC.